The rows below give T cell receptor beta chains drawn from one sample of a study of T-cell memory formation after mild COVID-19. TCRdb ran MiXCR on the 5' RACE reads and lists one entry per CDR3 protein. The table includes approximately 210,000 distinct CDR3 sequences, 10% detected once. The sample taken for sequencing was PBMCs or a T cell subset sorted from them (not recorded which). These receptors originate from a man aged 18 to 35 who had mild COVID-19 (a few samples of this study predate the infection). Cell type and time point are not known. CDR3s include the opening cysteine and the closing phenylalanine or tryptophan. A D gene is named only where the DNA matches it firmly. Clone size is not always given. Where it is, it says once, few, many or a class for expanded clones.

j_call clone_size d_call v_call cdr3_aa cdr3_nt
TRBJ2-1 - - TRBV20-1 CSGVARVQFF TGCAGTGGGGTAGCGCGGGTGCAGTTCTTC
TRBJ2-3 few TRBD1 TRBV7-3 CASSWTGTDTQYF TGTGCCAGCAGCTGGACAGGGACAGATACGCAGTATTTT
TRBJ1-1 - TRBD1 TRBV2 CASSELARTGGEAFF TGTGCCAGCAGTGAGCTAGCCCGGACAGGCGGCGAAGCTTTCTTT
TRBJ1-3 - - TRBV20-1 CSASGGKAGNTIYF TGCAGTGCTAGCGGGGGGAAAGCTGGAAACACCATATATTTT
TRBJ1-3 few - TRBV6-5 CASSRRGDSGNTIYF TGTGCCAGCAGCAGACGCGGGGACTCTGGAAACACCATATATTTT
TRBJ2-2 once TRBD1 TRBV24-1 CATSGPTGGRYTGELFF TGTGCCACCAGTGGTCCGACAGGGGGCAGATACACCGGGGAGCTGTTTTTT
TRBJ1-5 - - TRBV6-5 CASSSQAGTNQPQHF TGTGCCAGCAGTTCCCAGGCCGGGACGAATCAGCCCCAGCATTTT
TRBJ2-3 few - TRBV18 CASSPSSWDTQYF TGTGCCAGCTCACCATCTAGTTGGGATACGCAGTATTTT
TRBJ1-5 - - TRBV20-1 CSAQTGPNQPQHF TGCAGTGCTCAGACAGGTCCTAATCAGCCCCAGCATTTT
TRBJ2-5 - - TRBV24-1 CATSDLGETQYF TGTGCCACCAGTGATTTGGGGGAGACCCAGTACTTC
TRBJ2-5 many TRBD1 TRBV5-1 CASSLEATGGETQYF TGCGCCAGCAGCTTGGAGGCTACAGGGGGAGAGACCCAGTACTTC
TRBJ2-3 - TRBD2 TRBV7-3 CASSRRLASDTQYF TGTGCCAGCAGCCGAAGACTAGCGTCAGATACGCAGTATTTT
TRBJ1-2 - - TRBV11-2 CASSPGGGRGYTF TGTGCCAGCAGCCCAGGCGGGGGCCGAGGCTACACCTTC
TRBJ2-1 many - TRBV27 CASGRHRSYNEQFF TGTGCCAGCGGTCGACACCGCTCCTACAATGAGCAGTTCTTC
TRBJ2-1 many - TRBV12-3/TRBV12-4 CASSLAAQGSSYNEQFF TGTGCCAGCAGTTTAGCGGCCCAGGGGAGCTCCTACAATGAGCAGTTCTTC
TRBJ2-5 many TRBD1 TRBV7-2 CASSPQGTGVKTQYF TGTGCCAGCAGCCCTCAAGGGACAGGGGTGAAGACCCAGTACTTC
TRBJ2-3 many - TRBV5-1 CASSSQGYTDTQYF TGCGCCAGCAGCTCACAGGGCTACACAGATACGCAGTATTTT
TRBJ1-2 - - TRBV29-1 CSVEPQTLGYTF TGCAGCGTTGAACCCCAGACCTTGGGCTACACCTTC
TRBJ2-3 - - TRBV11-2 CASSLDPGVGTQYF TGTGCCAGCAGCTTAGATCCGGGGGTCGGTACGCAGTATTTT
TRBJ1-5 - - TRBV23-1 CASSHEEDYSNQPQHF TGCGCCAGCAGTCACGAAGAAGACTATAGCAATCAGCCCCAGCATTTT
TRBJ2-7 - - TRBV4-3 CASSQVYRGAIEQYF TGCGCCAGCAGCCAAGTGTATCGGGGGGCGATCGAGCAGTACTTC
TRBJ2-1 few - TRBV3-2 CASSQVGTGNEQFF -
TRBJ2-5 - - TRBV12-3/TRBV12-4 CASSPALGSQETQYF TGTGCCAGCAGTCCAGCGTTGGGATCCCAAGAGACCCAGTACTTC
TRBJ2-3 many - TRBV12-3/TRBV12-4 CASSPGQPQSDTQYF TGTGCCAGCAGCCCTGGACAGCCGCAATCAGATACGCAGTATTTT
TRBJ1-2 many - TRBV20-1 CSAGTPSGYGYTF TGCAGTGCTGGGACACCCTCGGGGTATGGCTACACCTTC
TRBJ1-1 few - TRBV18 CASSPSTRMNTEAFF TGTGCCAGCTCACCAAGTACGAGGATGAACACTGAAGCTTTCTTT
TRBJ1-5 many - TRBV7-8 CASSLARENQPQHF TGTGCCAGCAGCTTAGCCCGGGAGAATCAGCCCCAGCATTTT
TRBJ1-1 many - TRBV20-1 CSAAPGGDTEAFF TGCAGTGCTGCCCCAGGAGGCGACACTGAAGCTTTCTTT
TRBJ2-3 few - TRBV12-3/TRBV12-4 CASSLRSGGYDTQYF TGTGCCAGCAGTTTAAGGTCAGGTGGTTATGATACGCAGTATTTT
TRBJ1-5 - - TRBV7-9 CASTRDGKGPQHF TGTGCCAGCACTCGGGACGGGAAAGGGCCCCAGCATTTT
TRBJ2-1 - - TRBV7-8 CASSLVSLGPFF TGTGCCAGCAGCTTAGTGTCCCTGGGGCCGTTCTTC
TRBJ1-5 few - TRBV19 CASTFGNQPQHF TGTGCCAGTACTTTTGGCAATCAGCCCCAGCATTTT
TRBJ2-3 many - TRBV4-2 CASSQERFFTDTQYF TGTGCCAGCAGCCAAGAAAGATTTTTCACAGATACGCAGTATTTT
TRBJ2-5 - TRBD1 TRBV5-5 CASSRADREEETQYF TGTGCCAGCAGCAGGGCCGACAGGGAAGAAGAGACCCAGTACTTC
TRBJ1-1 - - TRBV6-5 CASIPGRGEAFF TGTGCCAGCATCCCGGGACGGGGTGAAGCTTTCTTT
TRBJ2-1 few TRBD2 TRBV7-6 CASSPRLAGVNEQFF TGTGCCAGCAGCCCTAGGCTAGCGGGGGTAAATGAGCAGTTCTTC
TRBJ2-1 few TRBD1 TRBV5-1 CASSSNAGQVQGEQFF TGCGCCAGCAGCTCCAATGCGGGACAGGTGCAGGGTGAGCAGTTCTTC
TRBJ2-3 - TRBD2 TRBV5-1 CASSWTLAGPADTQYF TGCGCCAGCAGCTGGACTTTAGCGGGGCCGGCAGATACGCAGTATTTT
TRBJ1-1 - - TRBV6-5 CASSDISNTEAFF TGTGCCAGCAGTGACATATCGAACACTGAAGCTTTCTTT
TRBJ1-3 - - TRBV29-1 CSAGLSSGNTIYF TGCAGCGCGGGACTGAGCTCTGGAAACACCATATATTTT
TRBJ1-1 many - TRBV5-1 CASSRGEGTEAFF TGCGCCAGCAGCAGAGGGGAGGGCACTGAAGCTTTCTTT
TRBJ1-2 few - TRBV5-1 CASSPSFPRDANYGYTF TGCGCCAGCTCGCCATCCTTTCCCAGGGATGCTAACTATGGCTACACCTTC
TRBJ2-4 - TRBD1 TRBV19 CASSPEGALRIQYF TGTGCCAGTAGTCCCGAGGGGGCCTTGCGGATTCAGTACTTC
TRBJ1-6 few - TRBV12-3/TRBV12-4 CASRSGTLTNSPLHF TGTGCCAGCAGGTCAGGGACATTGACGAATTCACCCCTCCACTTT
TRBJ1-2 few - TRBV4-1 CASSPTSRTTPGGYTF TGCGCCAGCAGCCCTACCTCCCGGACAACCCCCGGAGGCTACACCTTC
TRBJ2-2 few - TRBV25-1 CASSEPGPTNTGELFF TGTGCCAGCAGTGAACCGGGACCCACGAACACCGGGGAGCTGTTTTTT
TRBJ1-2 - - TRBV7-2 CASGSHWGYTF TGTGCCAGCGGGTCACATTGGGGCTACACCTTC
TRBJ1-6 few - TRBV7-2 CASSLGLPGASPLHF TGTGCCAGCAGCTTAGGTCTACCGGGCGCATCACCCCTCCACTTT
TRBJ2-4 many - TRBV2 CASSTRGGRDIQYF TGTGCCAGCAGCACCAGGGGGGGCAGGGACATTCAGTACTTC
TRBJ1-3 few - TRBV6-2/TRBV6-3 CASGEDLSGNTIYF TGTGCCAGCGGCGAAGACCTCTCTGGAAACACCATATATTTT
TRBJ2-3 - - TRBV12-3/TRBV12-4 CASSLSSFTDTQYF TGTGCCAGCAGTTTGTCAAGTTTCACAGATACGCAGTATTTT
TRBJ2-5 - - TRBV20-1 CSAKWPVRLETQYF TGCAGTGCAAAATGGCCGGTCCGGTTGGAGACCCAGTACTTC
TRBJ2-5 - - TRBV5-1 CASSARLQGQETQYF TGCGCCAGCAGCGCACGGCTCCAAGGCCAAGAGACCCAGTACTTC
TRBJ2-1 few - TRBV19 CASSIVWGSYNEQFF TGTGCCAGTAGTATTGTGTGGGGCTCCTACAATGAGCAGTTCTTC
TRBJ1-3 few - TRBV10-3 CAINGDSGNTIYF TGTGCCATCAACGGAGACTCTGGAAACACCATATATTTT